The TCR beta chain described here comes from a study of cytomegalovirus exposure and HLA in healthy donors. General study results and limits: Immune exposure information available was restricted to CMV serostatus. For most subjects, TCR beta sequences were reported to predict HLA-A and HLA-B alleles with accuracy. Per a prior analysis, the majority of TCR beta V segments were productive roughly 90% or roughly 30% of the time.

On this clone: The antigen remains undetermined.

Trimming took 5 bases from V and 5 from J; bases not matched to a gene: 6. CDR1 is LGHNA, CDR2 YNFKEQ, per germline. The CDR3 is 13 residues long. The PCR was carried out with 60 Vbeta primers and 13 Jbeta primers. Sequencing used immunoSEQ multiplex PCR; TCRdb keeps in-frame clones, though not all of them. Of 95,000 to 150,000 clones in the sample, around two thirds were seen once. The sample comprised PBMCs. V gene TRBV4-2 combines with J gene TRBJ2-7; 7 nucleotides match TRBD1. This TCR was sampled from a woman aged 40-49 years in good health and CMV-seropositive. In nucleotides, the CDR3 is TGTGCCAGCAGCTCGAGACAGGGTGACGAGCAGTACTTC. Translation: CASSSRQGDEQYF.